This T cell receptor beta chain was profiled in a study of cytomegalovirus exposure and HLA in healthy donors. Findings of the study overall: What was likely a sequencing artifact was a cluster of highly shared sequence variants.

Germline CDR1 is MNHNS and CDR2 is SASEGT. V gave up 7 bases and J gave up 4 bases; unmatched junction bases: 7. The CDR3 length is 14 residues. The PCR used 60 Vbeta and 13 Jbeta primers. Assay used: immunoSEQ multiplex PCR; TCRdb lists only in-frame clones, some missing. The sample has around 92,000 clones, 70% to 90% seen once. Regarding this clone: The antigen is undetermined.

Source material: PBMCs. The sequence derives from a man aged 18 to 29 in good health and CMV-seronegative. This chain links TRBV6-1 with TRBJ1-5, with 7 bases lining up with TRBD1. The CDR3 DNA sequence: TGTGCCAGCACCTACGACAGGGTGAATCAGCCCCAGCATTTT. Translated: CASTYDRVNQPQHF.